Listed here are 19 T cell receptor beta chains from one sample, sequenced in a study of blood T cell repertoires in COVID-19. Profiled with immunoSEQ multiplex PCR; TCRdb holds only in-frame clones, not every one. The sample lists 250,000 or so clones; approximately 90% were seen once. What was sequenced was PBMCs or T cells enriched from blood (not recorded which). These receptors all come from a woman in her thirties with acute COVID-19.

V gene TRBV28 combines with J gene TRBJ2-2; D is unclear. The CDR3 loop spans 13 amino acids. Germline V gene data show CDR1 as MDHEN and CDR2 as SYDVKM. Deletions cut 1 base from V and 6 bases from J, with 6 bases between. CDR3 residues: CASSLLAPGELFF. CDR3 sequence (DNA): TGTGCCAGCAGTTTATTGGCACCCGGGGAGCTGTTTTTT.

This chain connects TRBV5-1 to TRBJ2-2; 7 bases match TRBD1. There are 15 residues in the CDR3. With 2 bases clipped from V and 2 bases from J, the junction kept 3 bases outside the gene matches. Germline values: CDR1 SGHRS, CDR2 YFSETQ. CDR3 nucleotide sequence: TGCGCCAGCAGCTTTTGGACAGGCAACACCGGGGAGCTGTTTTTT. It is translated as CASSFWTGNTGELFF.

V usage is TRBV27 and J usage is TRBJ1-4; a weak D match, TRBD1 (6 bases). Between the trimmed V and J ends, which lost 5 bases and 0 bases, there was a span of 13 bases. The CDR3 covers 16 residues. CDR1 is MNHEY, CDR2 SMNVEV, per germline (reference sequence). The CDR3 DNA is TGTGCCAGCAGTCCCCGGACAGCTCCAACTAATGAAAAACTGTTTTTT. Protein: CASSPRTAPTNEKLFF. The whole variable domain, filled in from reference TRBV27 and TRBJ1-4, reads EAQVTQNPRYLITVTGKKLTVTCSQNMNHEYMSWYRQDPGLGLRQIYYSMNVEVTDKGDVPEGYKVSRKEKRNFPLILESPSPNQTSLYFCASSPRTAPTNEKLFFGSGTQLSVL.

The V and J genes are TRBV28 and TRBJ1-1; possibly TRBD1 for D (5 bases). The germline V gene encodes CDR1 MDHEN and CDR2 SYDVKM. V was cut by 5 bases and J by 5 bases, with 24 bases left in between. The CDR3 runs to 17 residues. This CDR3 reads CASSTTTLTTVGTEAFF. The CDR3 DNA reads TGTGCCAGCAGTACGACGACGTTGACGACAGTGGGTACTGAAGCTTTCTTT.

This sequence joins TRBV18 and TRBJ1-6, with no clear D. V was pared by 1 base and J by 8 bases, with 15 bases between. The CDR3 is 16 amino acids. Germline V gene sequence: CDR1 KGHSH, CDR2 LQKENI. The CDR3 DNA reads TGTGCCAGCTCACCACTGGCAGGTGTGATGTATTCACCCCTCCACTTT. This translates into CASSPLAGVMYSPLHF.

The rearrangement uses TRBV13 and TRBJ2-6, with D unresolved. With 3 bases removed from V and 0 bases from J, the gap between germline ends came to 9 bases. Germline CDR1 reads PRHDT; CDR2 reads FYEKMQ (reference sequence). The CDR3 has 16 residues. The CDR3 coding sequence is TGTGCCAGCAGCTTTGAACTTCCCTCTGGGGCCAACGTCCTGACTTTC. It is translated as CASSFELPSGANVLTF.

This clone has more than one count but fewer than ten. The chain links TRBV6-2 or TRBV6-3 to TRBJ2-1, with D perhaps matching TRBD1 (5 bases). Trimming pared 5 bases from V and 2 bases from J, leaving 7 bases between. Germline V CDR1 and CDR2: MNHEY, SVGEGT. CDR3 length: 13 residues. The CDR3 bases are TGTGCCAGCAGTGAGGACACCTACAATGAGCAGTTCTTC. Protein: CASSEDTYNEQFF.

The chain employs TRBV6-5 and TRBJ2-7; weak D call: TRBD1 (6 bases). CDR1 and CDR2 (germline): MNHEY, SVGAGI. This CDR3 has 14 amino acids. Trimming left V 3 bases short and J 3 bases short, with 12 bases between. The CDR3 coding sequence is TGTGCCAGCAGTTATTCCAGGGGTTTCTACGAGCAGTACTTC. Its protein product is CASSYSRGFYEQYF.

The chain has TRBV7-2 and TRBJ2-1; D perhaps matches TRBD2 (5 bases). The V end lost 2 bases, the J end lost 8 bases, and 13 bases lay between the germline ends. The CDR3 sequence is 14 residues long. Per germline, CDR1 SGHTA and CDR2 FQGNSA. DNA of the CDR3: TGTGCCAGCAGCTTATACCTCCCGAGGGATGAGCAGTTCTTC. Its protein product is CASSLYLPRDEQFF.

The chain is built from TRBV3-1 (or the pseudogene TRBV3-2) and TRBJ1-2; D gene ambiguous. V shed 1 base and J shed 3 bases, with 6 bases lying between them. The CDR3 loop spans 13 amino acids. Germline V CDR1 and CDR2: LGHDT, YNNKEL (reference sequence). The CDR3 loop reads CASSQGLDYGYTF. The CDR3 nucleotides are TGTGCCAGCAGCCAAGGATTAGACTATGGCTACACCTTC.

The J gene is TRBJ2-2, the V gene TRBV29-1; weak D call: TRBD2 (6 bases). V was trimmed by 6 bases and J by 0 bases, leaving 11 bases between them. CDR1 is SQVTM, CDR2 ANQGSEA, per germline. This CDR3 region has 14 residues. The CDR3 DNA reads TGCAGCGTCTTGGGGGGAGCGAACACCGGGGAGCTGTTTTTT. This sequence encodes CSVLGGANTGELFF.

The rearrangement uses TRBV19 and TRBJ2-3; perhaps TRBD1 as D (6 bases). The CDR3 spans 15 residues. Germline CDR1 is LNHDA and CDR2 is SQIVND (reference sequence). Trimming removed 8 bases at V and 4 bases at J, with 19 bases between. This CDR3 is CASPLRGVSADTQYF. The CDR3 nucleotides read TGTGCCAGTCCCCTCAGGGGAGTGAGCGCAGATACGCAGTATTTT.

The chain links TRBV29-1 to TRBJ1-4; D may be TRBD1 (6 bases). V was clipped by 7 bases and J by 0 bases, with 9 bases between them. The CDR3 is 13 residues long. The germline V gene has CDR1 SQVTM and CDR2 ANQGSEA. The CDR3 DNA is TGCAGCGGGACAGCCACAACTAATGAAAAACTGTTTTTT. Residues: CSGTATTNEKLFF.

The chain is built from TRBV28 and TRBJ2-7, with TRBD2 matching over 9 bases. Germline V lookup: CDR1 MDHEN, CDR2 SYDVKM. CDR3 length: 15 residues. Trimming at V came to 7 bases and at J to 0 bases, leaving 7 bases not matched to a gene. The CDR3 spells CASTLGGRGSYEQYF. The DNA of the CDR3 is TGTGCCAGCACCCTGGGCGGGAGGGGCTCCTACGAGCAGTACTTC.

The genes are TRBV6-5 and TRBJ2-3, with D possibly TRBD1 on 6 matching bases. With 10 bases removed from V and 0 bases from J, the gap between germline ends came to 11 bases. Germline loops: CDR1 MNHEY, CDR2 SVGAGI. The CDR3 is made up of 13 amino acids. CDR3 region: CAIRGASTDTQYF. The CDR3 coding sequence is TGTGCCATCAGGGGCGCTAGCACAGATACGCAGTATTTT.

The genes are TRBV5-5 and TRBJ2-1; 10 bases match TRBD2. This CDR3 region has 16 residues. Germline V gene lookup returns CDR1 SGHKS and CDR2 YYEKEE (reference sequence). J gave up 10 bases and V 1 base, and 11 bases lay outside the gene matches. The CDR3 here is CASSLSLLAGVSEQFF. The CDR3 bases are TGTGCCAGCAGCTTGTCGTTGCTAGCGGGAGTATCGGAGCAGTTCTTC.

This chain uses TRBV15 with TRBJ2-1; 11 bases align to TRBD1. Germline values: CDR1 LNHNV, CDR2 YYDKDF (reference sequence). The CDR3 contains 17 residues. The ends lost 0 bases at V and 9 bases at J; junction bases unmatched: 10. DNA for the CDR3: TGTGCCACCAGCAGAGATTTATTGGACAGGGGGCTTAGTGAGCAGTTCTTC. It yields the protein CATSRDLLDRGLSEQFF.

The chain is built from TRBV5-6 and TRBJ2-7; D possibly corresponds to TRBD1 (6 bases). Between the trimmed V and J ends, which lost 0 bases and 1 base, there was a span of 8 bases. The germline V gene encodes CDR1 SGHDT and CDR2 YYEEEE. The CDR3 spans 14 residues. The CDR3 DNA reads TGTGCCAGCAGCTTGGAGAGGGGGTCCTACGAGCAGTACTTC. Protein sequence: CASSLERGSYEQYF.

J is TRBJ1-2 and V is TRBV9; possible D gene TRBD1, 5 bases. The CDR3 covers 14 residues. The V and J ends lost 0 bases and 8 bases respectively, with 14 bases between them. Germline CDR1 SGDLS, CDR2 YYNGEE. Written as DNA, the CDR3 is TGTGCCAGCAGCGTAGAAGTAGGGCCAGGGGGCTACACCTTC. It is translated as CASSVEVGPGGYTF.